Below, one TCR beta chain is given with its context. The data were obtained in a study of blood T cell repertoires in COVID-19. Unmatched junction bases numbered 6, after V lost 2 bases and J lost 4 bases. The CDR3 is made up of 15 amino acids. Germline loops: CDR1 SGHAT, CDR2 FQNNGV. Per the authors' pipeline: Researchers report that nucleated cell counts were estimated from reference gene primer amplification. Sequencing used immunoSEQ multiplex PCR; TCRdb keeps in-frame clones, though not all of them. V and J calls and clone size are those listed in that table; D and trimming were worked out from the DNA. The sample holds around 230,000 clones, approximately 90% seen once.

This TCR was recovered from a man aged 25-40 years who had recovered from COVID-19. The specimen was peripheral blood. The V gene is TRBV11-2, the J gene TRBJ1-1; 8 bases agree with TRBD1. The chain's CDR3 is CASSLPRGPVTEAFF. In DNA form, the CDR3 reads TGTGCCAGCAGCTTACCCAGGGGGCCAGTCACTGAAGCTTTCTTT.